The 6 T cell receptor beta chains below all came from one sample that was sequenced in a study of T cell clonality in common variable immunodeficiency. Their antigen targets remain unknown. Findings and caveats of the study: Common variable immunodeficiency TCR beta sequences reportedly had fewer deletions and N-nucleotide insertions.

TCRdb's copy holds only in-frame clones and misses some; the assay was immunoSEQ multiplex PCR. This sample has 1,500 to 2,000 clones, each found more than once. The sample consisted of peripheral blood mononuclear cells. These receptors came from a human donor with common variable immunodeficiency.

Only a few counts were recorded for this clone. The CDR3 end is not reached by the read, which stops 3 residues before it; the germline J gene fills it in. The rearrangement links TRBV5-1 to TRBJ2-1, with 7 nucleotides matching TRBD2. The CDR3 extends over 15 amino acids. Germline V gives CDR1 SGHRS, CDR2 YFSETQ. J lost 0 bases, V lost 6 bases, and 6 bases had no gene match. The CDR3 loop is CASTLAASSYNEQFF. The CDR3 DNA, read in part, is TGCGCCAGCACTCTAGCGGCCAGCTCCTACAATGAG. The entire variable domain, with the rest obtained from reference TRBV5-1 and TRBJ2-1, is as follows: KAGVTQTPRYLIKTRGQQVTLSCSPISGHRSVSWYQQTPGQGLQFLFEYFSETQRNKGNFPGRFSGRQFSNSRSEMNVSTLELGDSALYLCASTLAASSYNEQFFGPGTRLTVL.

By its share, this clone is medium-sized (0.01 to 0.1%). The read is 3 residues too short to cover the CDR3 end, so that end is filled in from the germline J gene. This chain connects TRBV13 to TRBJ2-5; 10 bases are shared with TRBD2. V lost 5 bases, J lost 4 bases, and 4 bases stayed unmatched. The CDR3 contains 14 residues. Germline values: CDR1 PRHDT, CDR2 FYEKMQ (reference sequence). The CDR3 protein is CASSPSGGGETQYF. The DNA read from the CDR3 is TGTGCCAGCAGCCCAAGCGGGGGGGGAGAGACC.

This clone was counted a few times. From the germline J gene comes the end of the CDR3, since the read stops 3 residues before it. The chain uses TRBV6-2 or TRBV6-3 and TRBJ2-7, with D possibly TRBD2 on 6 matching bases. V was shortened by 6 bases and J by 3 bases, with 15 bases between the two germline ends. This CDR3 spans 14 amino acids. Germline CDR1 is MNHEY and CDR2 is SVGEGT. The chain's CDR3 is CASRRRGTIYEQYF. The sequenced part of the CDR3 DNA is TGTGCCAGCAGGCGTCGGGGGACGATCTACGAG.

For this clone: The read stops 3 residues short of the end of the CDR3; the missing end is completed from the germline J gene. The chain has TRBV7-9 and TRBJ2-7, with TRBD1 identical over 9 bases. After removal of 4 bases from V and 3 bases from J, the junction contained 4 bases not matched to a gene. CDR1 and CDR2 from the germline V gene are SEHNR and FQNEAQ (reference sequence). The CDR3 consists of 14 residues. Incomplete CDR3 DNA: TGTGCCAGCAGCTCCCGGGACAGGGACTACGAG. Translating it yields CASSSRDRDYE. The full CDR3 protein reads CASSSRDRDYEQYF.

This clone was detected a few times. The read halts 3 residues ahead of the CDR3 end, with the missing end drawn from the germline J gene. The V call is TRBV6-2 or TRBV6-3, the J call TRBJ2-2, with 15 bases that match TRBD2. The germline gives CDR1 MNHEY, CDR2 SVGEGT. V dropped 7 bases and J dropped 1; count of bases not matched to a gene: 4. There are 17 residues in the CDR3. The sequenced part of the CDR3 DNA is TGTGCCAGCACACGGACTAGCGGGGGGGAGAACACCGGGGAG. Amino acid sequence: CASTRTSGGENTGE. The entire CDR3 sequence reads CASTRTSGGENTGELFF.

This clone was observed a few times. Sequencing ends 3 residues short of the CDR3 end; the germline J gene provides the rest. V gene TRBV18 combines with J gene TRBJ1-1; tentatively, D is TRBD1 (5 bases). The CDR3 extends over 13 amino acids. CDR1 and CDR2 from the germline V gene are KGHSH and LQKENI. V lost 0 bases and J 6 bases, leaving 8 bases between the germline ends. The part of the CDR3 DNA that was read is TGTGCCAGCTCACCACCGCAGGGTCCTGAA. Translation gives CASSPPQGPE. In full, the CDR3 reads CASSPPQGPEAFF.